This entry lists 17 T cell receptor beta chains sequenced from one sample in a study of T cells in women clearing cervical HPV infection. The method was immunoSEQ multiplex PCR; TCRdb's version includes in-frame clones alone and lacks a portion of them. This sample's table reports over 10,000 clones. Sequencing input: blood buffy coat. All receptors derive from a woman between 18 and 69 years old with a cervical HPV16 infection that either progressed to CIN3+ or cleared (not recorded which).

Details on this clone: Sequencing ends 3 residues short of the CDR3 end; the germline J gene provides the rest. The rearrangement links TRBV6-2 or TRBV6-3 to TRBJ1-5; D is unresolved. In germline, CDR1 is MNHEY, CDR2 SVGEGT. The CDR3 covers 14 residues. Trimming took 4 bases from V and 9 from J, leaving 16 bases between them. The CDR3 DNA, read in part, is TGTGCCAGCAGTTCCCCGGTGTATTCCGGGCCC. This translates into CASSSPVYSGP. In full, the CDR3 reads CASSSPVYSGPQHF.

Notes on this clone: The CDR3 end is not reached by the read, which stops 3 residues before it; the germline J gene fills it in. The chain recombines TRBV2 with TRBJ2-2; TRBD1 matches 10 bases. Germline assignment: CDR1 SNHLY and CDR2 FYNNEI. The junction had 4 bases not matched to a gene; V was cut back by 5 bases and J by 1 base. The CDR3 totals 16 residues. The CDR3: CASSRQGARNTGELFF. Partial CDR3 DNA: TGTGCCAGCAGTAGACAGGGGGCTAGGAACACCGGGGAG.

Incomplete CDR3 DNA: TGTGCCAGCAGGCTACGAACGGGGGTAGGGACTGAA. Translated, it gives CASRLRTGVGTE. The entire CDR3 is CASRLRTGVGTEAFF. The V and J genes are TRBV5-5 and TRBJ1-1, with D perhaps TRBD1 (5 bases). With the read ending 3 residues before the CDR3 end, the germline J gene is used to fill in that end. The CDR3 sequence is 15 residues long. Germline V gene sequence: CDR1 SGHKS, CDR2 YYEKEE (reference sequence). With 5 bases removed from V and 5 bases from J, the gap between germline ends came to 19 bases.

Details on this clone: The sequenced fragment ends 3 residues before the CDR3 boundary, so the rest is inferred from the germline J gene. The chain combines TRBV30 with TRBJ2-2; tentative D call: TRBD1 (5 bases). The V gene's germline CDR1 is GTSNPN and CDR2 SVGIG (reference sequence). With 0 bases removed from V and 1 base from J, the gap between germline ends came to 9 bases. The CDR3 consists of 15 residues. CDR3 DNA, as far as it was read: TGTGCCTGGAGTGTAAAAGGGGTGAACACCGGGGAG. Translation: CAWSVKGVNTGE. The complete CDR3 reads CAWSVKGVNTGELFF.

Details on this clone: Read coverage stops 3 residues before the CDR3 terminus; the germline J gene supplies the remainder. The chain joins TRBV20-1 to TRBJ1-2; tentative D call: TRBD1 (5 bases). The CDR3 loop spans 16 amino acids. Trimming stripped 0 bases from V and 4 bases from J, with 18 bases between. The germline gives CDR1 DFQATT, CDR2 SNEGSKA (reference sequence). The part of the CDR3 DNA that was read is TGCAGTGCTAGAGATCATGGACAACAAGCTTTCTATGGC. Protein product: CSARDHGQQAFYG. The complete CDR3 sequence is CSARDHGQQAFYGYTF.

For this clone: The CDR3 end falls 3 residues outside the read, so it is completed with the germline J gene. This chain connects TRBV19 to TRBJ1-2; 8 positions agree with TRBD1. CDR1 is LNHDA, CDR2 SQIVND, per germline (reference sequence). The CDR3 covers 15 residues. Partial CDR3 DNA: TGTGCCAGTAGTACCACAATCGGACAGGGAGCCGAC. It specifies CASSTTIGQGAD. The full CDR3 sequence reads CASSTTIGQGADYTF.

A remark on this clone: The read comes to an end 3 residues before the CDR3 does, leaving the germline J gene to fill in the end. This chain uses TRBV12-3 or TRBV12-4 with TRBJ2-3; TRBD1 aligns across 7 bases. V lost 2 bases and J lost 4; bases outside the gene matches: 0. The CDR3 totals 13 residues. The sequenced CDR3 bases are TGTGCCAGCAGTTTACAGGGGGCAGATACG. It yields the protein CASSLQGADT. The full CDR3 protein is CASSLQGADTQYF.

The DNA read from the CDR3 is TGCAGCGTTAATTACAGGGTAGGAAACACTGAA. It translates to CSVNYRVGNTE. The complete CDR3 sequence is CSVNYRVGNTEAFF. This chain uses TRBV29-1 with TRBJ1-1; perhaps TRBD1 as D (6 bases). The observed sequence ends 3 residues before the CDR3 terminus, with the missing tail filled in from the germline J gene. The V gene's germline CDR1 is SQVTM and CDR2 ANQGSEA. This CDR3 comprises 14 residues. V lost 5 bases and J lost 2, with 15 bases in between.

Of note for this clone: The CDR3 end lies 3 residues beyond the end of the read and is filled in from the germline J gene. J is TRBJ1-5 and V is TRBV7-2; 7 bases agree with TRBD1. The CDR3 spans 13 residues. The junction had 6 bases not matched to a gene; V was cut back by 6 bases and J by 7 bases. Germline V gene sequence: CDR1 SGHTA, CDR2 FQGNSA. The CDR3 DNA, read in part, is TGTGCCAGCAGATCAGGGGGGCACCAGCCC. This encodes CASRSGGHQP. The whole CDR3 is CASRSGGHQPQHF.

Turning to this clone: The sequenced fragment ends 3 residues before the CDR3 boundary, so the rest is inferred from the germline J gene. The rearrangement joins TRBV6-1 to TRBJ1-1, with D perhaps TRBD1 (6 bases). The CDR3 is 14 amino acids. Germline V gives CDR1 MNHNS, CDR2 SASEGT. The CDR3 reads CASSESGFQGEAFF. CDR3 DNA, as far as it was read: TGTGCCAGCAGTGAATCCGGGTTTCAGGGGGAA.

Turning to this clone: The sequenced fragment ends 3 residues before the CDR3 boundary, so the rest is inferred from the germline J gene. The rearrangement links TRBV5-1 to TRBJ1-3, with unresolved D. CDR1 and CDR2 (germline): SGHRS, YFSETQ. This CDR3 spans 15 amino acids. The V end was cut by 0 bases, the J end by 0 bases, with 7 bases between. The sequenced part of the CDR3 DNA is TGCGCCAGCAGCTTGGAGGCAGGCTCTGGAAACACC. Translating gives CASSLEAGSGNT. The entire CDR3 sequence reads CASSLEAGSGNTIYF.

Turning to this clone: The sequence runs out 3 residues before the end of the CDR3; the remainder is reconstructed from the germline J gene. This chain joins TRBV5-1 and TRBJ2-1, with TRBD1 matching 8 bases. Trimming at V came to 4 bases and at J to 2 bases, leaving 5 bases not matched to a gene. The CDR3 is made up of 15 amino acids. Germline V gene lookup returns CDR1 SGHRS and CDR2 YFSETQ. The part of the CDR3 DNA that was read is TGCGCCAGCAGCGCGACAGGGGACGCCTACAATGAG. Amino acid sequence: CASSATGDAYNE. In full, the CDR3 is CASSATGDAYNEQFF.

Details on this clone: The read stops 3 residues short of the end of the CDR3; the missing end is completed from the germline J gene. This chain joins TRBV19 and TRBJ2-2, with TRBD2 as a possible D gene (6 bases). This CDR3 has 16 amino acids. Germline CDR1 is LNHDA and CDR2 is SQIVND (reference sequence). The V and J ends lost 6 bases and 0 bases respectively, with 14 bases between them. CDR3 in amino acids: CASRAGPRSNTGELFF. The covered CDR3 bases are TGTGCCAGTAGGGCGGGGCCCAGGTCGAACACCGGGGAG.

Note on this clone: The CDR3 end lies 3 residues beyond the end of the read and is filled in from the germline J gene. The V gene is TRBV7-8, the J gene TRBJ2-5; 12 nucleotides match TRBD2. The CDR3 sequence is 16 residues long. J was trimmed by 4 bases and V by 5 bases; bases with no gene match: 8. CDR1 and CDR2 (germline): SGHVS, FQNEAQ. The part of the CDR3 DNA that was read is TGTGCCAGCAGCCCACGGCCTAGCGGGGGGGGAGAGACC. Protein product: CASSPRPSGGGET. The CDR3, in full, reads CASSPRPSGGGETQYF.

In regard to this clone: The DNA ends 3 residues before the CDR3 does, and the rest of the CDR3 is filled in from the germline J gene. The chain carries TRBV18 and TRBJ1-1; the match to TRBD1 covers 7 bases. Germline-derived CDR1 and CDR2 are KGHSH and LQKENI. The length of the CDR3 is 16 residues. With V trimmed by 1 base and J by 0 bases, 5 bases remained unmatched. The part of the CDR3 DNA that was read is TGTGCCAGCTCACCACGGCAGGGGGTTATGAACACTGAA. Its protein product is CASSPRQGVMNTE. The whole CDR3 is CASSPRQGVMNTEAFF.

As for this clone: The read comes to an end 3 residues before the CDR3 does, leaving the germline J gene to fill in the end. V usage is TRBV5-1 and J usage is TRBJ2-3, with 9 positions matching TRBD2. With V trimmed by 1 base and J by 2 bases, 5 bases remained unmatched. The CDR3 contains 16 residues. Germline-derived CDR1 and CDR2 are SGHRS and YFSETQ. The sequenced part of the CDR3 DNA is TGCGCCAGCAGCTTGTGGTCTAGCGGGGACACAGATACG. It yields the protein CASSLWSSGDTDT. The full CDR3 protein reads CASSLWSSGDTDTQYF.

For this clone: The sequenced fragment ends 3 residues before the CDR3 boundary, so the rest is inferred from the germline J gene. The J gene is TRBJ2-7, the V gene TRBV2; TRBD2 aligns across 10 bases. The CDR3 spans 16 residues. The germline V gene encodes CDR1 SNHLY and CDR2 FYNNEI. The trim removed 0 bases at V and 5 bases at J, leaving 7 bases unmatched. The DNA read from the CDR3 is TGTGCCAGCAGTGAAGCGCAGCGGGGGGGCGGCGACGAG. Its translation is CASSEAQRGGGDE. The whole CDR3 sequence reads CASSEAQRGGGDEQYF.